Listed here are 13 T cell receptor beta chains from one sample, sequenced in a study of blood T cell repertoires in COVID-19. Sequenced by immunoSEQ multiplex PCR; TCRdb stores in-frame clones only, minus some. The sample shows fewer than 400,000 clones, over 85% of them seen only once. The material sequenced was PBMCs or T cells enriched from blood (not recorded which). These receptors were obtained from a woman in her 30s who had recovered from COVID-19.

CDR3 sequence reads: CASPDRLYGYTF. The CDR3, as DNA: TGTGCCAGCCCGGACAGGCTATATGGCTACACCTTC. The chain employs TRBV2 and TRBJ1-2, with 7 positions matching TRBD1. Germline values: CDR1 SNHLY, CDR2 FYNNEI. Germline trimming cut 8 bases from V and 5 bases from J; bases unmatched to any gene: 5. The CDR3 has 12 amino acids.

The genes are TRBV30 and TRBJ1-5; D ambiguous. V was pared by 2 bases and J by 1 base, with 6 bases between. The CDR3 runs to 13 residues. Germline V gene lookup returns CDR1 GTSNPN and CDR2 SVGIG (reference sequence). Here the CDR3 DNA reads TGTGCCTGGAGTATGGGCAGCAATCAGCCCCAGCATTTT. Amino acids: CAWSMGSNQPQHF. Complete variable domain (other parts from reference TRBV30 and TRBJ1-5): SQTIHQWPATLVQPVGSPLSLECTVEGTSNPNLYWYRQAAGRGLQLLFYSVGIGQISSEVPQNLSASRPQDRQFILSSKKLLLSDSGFYLCAWSMGSNQPQHFGDGTRLSIL.

CDR3 region: CASSNPRGPSIFRETQYF. DNA of the CDR3: TGTGCCAGTAGTAACCCCAGGGGGCCGAGCATATTCAGAGAGACCCAGTACTTC. The chain has TRBV19 and TRBJ2-5, with 8 bases aligning to TRBD1. The CDR3 consists of 18 residues. The V segment lost 4 bases and the J segment 4 bases; nucleotides outside the gene matches: 17. Germline loops: CDR1 LNHDA, CDR2 SQIVND (reference sequence).

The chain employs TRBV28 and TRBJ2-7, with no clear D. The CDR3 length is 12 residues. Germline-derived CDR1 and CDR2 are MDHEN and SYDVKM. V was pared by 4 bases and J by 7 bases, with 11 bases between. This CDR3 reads CASSSPFKEQYF. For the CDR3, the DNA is TGTGCCAGCAGTTCCCCTTTTAAAGAGCAGTACTTC.

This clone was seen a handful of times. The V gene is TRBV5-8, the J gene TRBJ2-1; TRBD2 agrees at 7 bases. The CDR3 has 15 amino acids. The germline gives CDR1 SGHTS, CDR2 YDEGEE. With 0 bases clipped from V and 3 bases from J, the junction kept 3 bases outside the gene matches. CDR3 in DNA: TGTGCCAGCAGCTTGGGGAGGACTAGCTACAATGAGCAGTTCTTC. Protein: CASSLGRTSYNEQFF.

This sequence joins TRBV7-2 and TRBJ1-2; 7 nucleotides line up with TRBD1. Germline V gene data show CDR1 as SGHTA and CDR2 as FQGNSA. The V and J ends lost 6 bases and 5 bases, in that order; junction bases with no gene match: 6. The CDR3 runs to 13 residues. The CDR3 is CASRLTGWYGYTF. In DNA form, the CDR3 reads TGTGCCAGCAGACTGACAGGGTGGTATGGCTACACCTTC.

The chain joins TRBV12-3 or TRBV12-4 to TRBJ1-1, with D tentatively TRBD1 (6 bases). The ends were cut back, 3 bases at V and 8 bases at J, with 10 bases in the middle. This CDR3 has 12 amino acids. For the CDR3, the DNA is TGTGCCAGCAGTTTGGGGGGGCGGGAAGCTTTCTTT. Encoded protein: CASSLGGREAFF.

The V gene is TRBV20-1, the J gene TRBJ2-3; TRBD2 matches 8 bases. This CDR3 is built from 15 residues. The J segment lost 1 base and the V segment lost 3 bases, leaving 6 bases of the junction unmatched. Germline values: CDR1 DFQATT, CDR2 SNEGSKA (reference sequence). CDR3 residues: CSASVQAGGTDTQYF. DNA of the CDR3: TGCAGTGCTAGTGTTCAAGCGGGGGGCACAGATACGCAGTATTTT.

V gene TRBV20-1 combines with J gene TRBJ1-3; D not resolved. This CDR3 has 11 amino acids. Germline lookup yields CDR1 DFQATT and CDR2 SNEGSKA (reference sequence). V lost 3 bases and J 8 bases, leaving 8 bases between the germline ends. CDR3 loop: CSASKPDTIYF. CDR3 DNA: TGCAGTGCTAGTAAGCCTGACACCATATATTTT.

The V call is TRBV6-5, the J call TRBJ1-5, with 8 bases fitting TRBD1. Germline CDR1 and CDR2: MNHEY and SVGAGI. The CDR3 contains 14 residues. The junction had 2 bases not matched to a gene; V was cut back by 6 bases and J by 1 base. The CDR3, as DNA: TGTGCCAGCAGACAGGGGGTAAGCAATCAGCCCCAGCATTTT. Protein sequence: CASRQGVSNQPQHF.

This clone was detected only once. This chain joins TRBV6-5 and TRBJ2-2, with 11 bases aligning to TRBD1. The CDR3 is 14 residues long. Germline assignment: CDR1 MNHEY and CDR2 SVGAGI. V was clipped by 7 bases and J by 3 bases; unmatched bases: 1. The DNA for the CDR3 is TGTGCCAGCAAGGGACAGGGGGACACCGGGGAGCTGTTTTTT. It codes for CASKGQGDTGELFF.

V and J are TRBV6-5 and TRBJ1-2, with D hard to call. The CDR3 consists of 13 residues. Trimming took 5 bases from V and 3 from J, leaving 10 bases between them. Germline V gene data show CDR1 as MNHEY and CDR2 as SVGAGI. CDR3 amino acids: CASSRGTYYGYTF. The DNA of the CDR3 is TGTGCCAGCAGTCGGGGTACGTACTATGGCTACACCTTC.

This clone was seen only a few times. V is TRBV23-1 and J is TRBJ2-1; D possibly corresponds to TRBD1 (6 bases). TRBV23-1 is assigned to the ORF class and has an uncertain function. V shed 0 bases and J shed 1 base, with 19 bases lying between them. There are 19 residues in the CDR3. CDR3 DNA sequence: TGCGCCAGCAGTCAATCGAGGGGAACAGGGCCCTATTCCTACAATGAGCAGTTCTTC. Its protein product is CASSQSRGTGPYSYNEQFF.